These 7 T cell receptor beta chains share one sample of origin, sequenced in a study of T cell responses to AZD1222 COVID-19 vaccine. Profiling relied on immunoSEQ multiplex PCR, and the TCRdb table lists in-frame clones only, not all of them. Among around 110,000 clones listed, 75% to 95% were seen once. Material: peripheral blood, obtained 28 days after the second AZD1222 dose. The receptors originated from an adult who received the AZD1222 COVID-19 vaccine.

This clone was seen a handful of times. The chain uses TRBV6-5 and TRBJ1-2; D unclear. The CDR3 has 13 residues. Trimming took 5 bases from V and 6 from J, leaving 13 bases between them. Germline CDR1 is MNHEY and CDR2 is SVGAGI. CDR3 amino acids: CASSSYGGNGYTF. CDR3 bases: TGTGCCAGCAGTAGCTACGGAGGGAATGGCTACACCTTC.

CDR3: CASSPLLGGEQYF. Written as DNA, the CDR3 is TGTGCCAGCAGCCCACTTTTAGGCGGCGAGCAGTACTTC. The chain employs TRBV12-3 or TRBV12-4 and TRBJ2-7; D unresolved. The V end was cut by 6 bases, the J end by 6 bases, with 15 bases between. The CDR3 has 13 amino acids.

The chain combines TRBV30 with TRBJ2-7, with D tentatively TRBD2 (5 bases). CDR1 and CDR2 (germline): GTSNPN, SVGIG (reference sequence). The CDR3 has 13 residues. The V gene lost 3 bases and the J gene lost 4 bases, with 13 bases spanning the gap. CDR3: CAWRVHPGYEQYF. The CDR3 nucleotides are TGTGCCTGGAGAGTCCATCCGGGATACGAGCAGTACTTC.

This sequence joins TRBV6-6 and TRBJ1-2; the D gene is possibly TRBD1 (6 bases). Trimming stripped 2 bases from V and 3 bases from J, with 13 bases between. The V gene's germline CDR1 is MNHNY and CDR2 SVGAGI (reference sequence). The CDR3 extends over 15 amino acids. CDR3 in DNA: TGTGCCAGCAGTTACGGTTCAGGGGTCGACTATGGCTACACCTTC. It codes for CASSYGSGVDYGYTF.

The chain couples TRBV7-9 to TRBJ2-7; no clear D. Per the germline V gene, CDR1 is SEHNR and CDR2 is FQNEAQ (reference sequence). This CDR3 has 12 amino acids. Trimming shortened V by 1 base and J by 3 bases, and 4 bases separated the two germline ends. CDR3 amino acids: CASSLDYYEQYF. For the CDR3, the DNA is TGTGCCAGCAGCTTAGACTACTACGAGCAGTACTTC.

V usage is TRBV6-5 and J usage is TRBJ2-4; TRBD1 matches 10 bases. The length of the CDR3 is 14 residues. The ends lost 8 bases at V and 6 bases at J; junction bases unmatched: 7. The germline gives CDR1 MNHEY, CDR2 SVGAGI. CDR3 sequence (DNA): TGTGCCAGCTCCGACAGGGGGCAAGGAAACATTCAGTACTTC. Its protein product is CASSDRGQGNIQYF.

J is TRBJ1-1 and V is TRBV28, with 8 bases fitting TRBD1. The germline gives CDR1 MDHEN, CDR2 SYDVKM. With V trimmed by 6 bases and J by 0 bases, 9 bases remained unmatched. The CDR3 has 16 residues. The CDR3 DNA reads as TGTGCCAGCAGCCAGGATGACAGGGGCATGAACACTGAAGCTTTCTTT. The encoded protein is CASSQDDRGMNTEAFF. The full variable domain, its missing parts supplied by reference TRBV28 and TRBJ1-1, is DVKVTQSSRYLVKRTGEKVFLECVQDMDHENMFWYRQDPGLGLRLIYFSYDVKMKEKGDIPEGYSVSREKKERFSLILESASTNQTSMYLCASSQDDRGMNTEAFFGQGTRLTVV.